These 22 T cell receptor beta chains came from one sample sequenced in a study of tumor-infiltrating lymphocytes in primary liver carcinoma. Unsorted whole blood yielded the blood RNA, and germline DNA was also extracted. Total RNA amounting to approximately 460 ng was the source from which TCR beta cDNA was made with a constant-region primer. Employing slightly modified ARM-PCR, three nested multiplex PCR rounds were run, and these gave rise to the TCR beta libraries. TRBV1-TRBV30 forward primers paired with a C-beta reverse primer drove the first two PCR rounds, approximately 11 cycles each. One entry per CDR3 protein results from TCRdb running MiXCR on the multiplex PCR reads. The sample lists about 300,000 distinct CDR3 sequences; 55% to 65% were seen once. Sequencing was performed on peripheral blood. The receptors derive from a man aged 35-49 years with primary liver carcinoma and hepatitis B virus infection.

Remarks on this clonotype: It is likely a read error, because the conserved phenylalanine at the end of the CDR3 is missing. The gene calls are TRBV6-1 and TRBJ2-6, with D perhaps matching TRBD2 (7 bases). The CDR3 totals 17 residues. In germline, CDR1 is MNHNS, CDR2 SASEGT. CDR3 sequence reads: CASSEGWGGSGVNVLTL. The CDR3 nucleotides are TGTGCCAGCAGTGAAGGCTGGGGGGGCTCTGGGGTCAACGTCCTGACTTTA.

Regarding this clonotype: A read error may produce the germline difference seen at one junction end. This chain uses TRBV5-1 with TRBJ2-1; perhaps TRBD2 as D (5 bases). The CDR3 covers 16 residues. Germline V gene sequence: CDR1 SGHRS, CDR2 YFSETQ. The DNA for the CDR3 is TGCGCCAGCAGTTCTCTTGCGGGTAGGGTGTCAAATGAGCAGATCTTC. Its translation is CASSSLAGRVSNEQIF.

This clonotype was seen a handful of times. This chain links TRBV7-9 with TRBJ1-2; TRBD1 agrees at 8 bases. The CDR3 has 13 residues. J was trimmed by 6 bases and V by 5 bases; bases with no gene match: 5. Germline assignment: CDR1 SEHNR and CDR2 FQNEAQ (reference sequence). In DNA form, the CDR3 reads TGTGCCAGCAGCCCGGGACAGGTAGATGGCTACACCTTC. It encodes CASSPGQVDGYTF.

On this clonotype: The junction shows a germline mismatch at one end, possibly a read error. The V gene is TRBV5-1, the J gene TRBJ2-1; D assignment may be TRBD1 or TRBD2 (5 bases each). CDR1 is SGHRS and CDR2 is YFSETQ in the germline V gene. The CDR3 length is 15 residues. The CDR3 loop reads CASSLGGLGVNEEFF. CDR3 in DNA: TGCGCCAGCAGCTTGGGCGGACTGGGGGTGAATGAGGAGTTCTTC.

The V and J genes are TRBV6-5 and TRBJ1-1; D may be TRBD1 (6 bases). Germline V gene data show CDR1 as MNHEY and CDR2 as SVGAGI. This CDR3 spans 14 amino acids. V lost 8 bases, J lost 4 bases, and 17 bases lay in between. In DNA form, the CDR3 reads TGTGCCAGCGGACCCAGGGGTAAGAGCACTGAAGCTTTCTTT. It specifies CASGPRGKSTEAFF.

With regard to this clonotype: The germline gene is not matched at one end of the junction; a read error may be the cause. The chain is built from TRBV4-1 and TRBJ2-2; TRBD1 or TRBD2 may be the D gene (7 bases each). The CDR3 consists of 15 residues. Germline values: CDR1 MGHRA, CDR2 YSYEKL. The CDR3 DNA follows: TGCGCCAGCAGCCTCCAGGGGGAGGGCTCCGGGGAGGTGTTTTTC. As protein: CASSLQGEGSGEVFF.

Many counts were recorded for this clonotype. The rearrangement joins TRBV4-3 to TRBJ2-2, with TRBD1 as a possible D gene (6 bases). The germline gives CDR1 LGHNA, CDR2 YSLEER. The CDR3 contains 16 residues. V was shortened by 1 base and J by 6 bases, with 15 bases between the two germline ends. CDR3 nucleotide sequence: TGCGCCAGCAGCCAAGCCGGGACAACAAGCCCCGGGGAGCTGTTTTTT. Its protein product is CASSQAGTTSPGELFF.

Concerning this clonotype itself: Since a much larger clone is just one base distant, this may be a read error. The V call is TRBV4-3, the J call TRBJ1-6; TRBD1 aligns across 7 bases. CDR3 length equals 14 residues. Germline V gene sequence: CDR1 LGHNA, CDR2 YSLEER. CDR3: CPSSRQGDRSPLHF. Here the CDR3 DNA reads TGCCCCAGCAGCCGACAGGGAGACCGGTCACCCCTCCACTTT.

The chain combines TRBV28 with TRBJ2-7; TRBD2 might be the D (6 bases). CDR3 length equals 12 residues. Trimming took 3 bases from V and 5 from J, leaving 8 bases between them. CDR1 is MDHEN and CDR2 is SYDVKM in the germline V gene. CDR3 DNA sequence: TGTGCCAGCAGTTTTGGACTAAACGAGCAGTACTTC. It translates to CASSFGLNEQYF.

Concerning this clonotype itself: No conserved phenylalanine or tryptophan is present at the end of the CDR3, so a read error is the likely explanation. The rearrangement links TRBV5-5 to TRBJ2-1; D uncertain. Germline V CDR1 and CDR2: SGHKS, YYEKEE (reference sequence). This CDR3 contains 14 residues. The chain's CDR3 is CTSSLVSGDNEQFY. The CDR3 coding sequence is TGTACCAGCAGCTTGGTATCGGGCGACAATGAGCAGTTCTAC.

As concerns this clonotype: This may be a read error: a much more frequent sequence differs by one nucleotide. The CDR3 DNA reads as TGTGCCAGCAACTTGGGCCAGGCCCGTGGGCCCCAGCATTTT. It yields the protein CASNLGQARGPQHF. The rearrangement uses TRBV5-6 and TRBJ1-5, with D uncertain. This CDR3 is 14 amino acids long. Germline CDR1 is SGHDT and CDR2 is YYEEEE.

Concerning this clonotype: One base away lies a much larger clone, so this may be a sequencing read error. V usage is TRBV10-3 and J usage is TRBJ1-5, with a tentative D call TRBD1 (5 bases). This CDR3 comprises 14 residues. Germline CDR1 ENHRY, CDR2 SYGVKD. CDR3: CVIRQGLENQPQHF. CDR3 bases: TGTGTCATCAGGCAGGGTTTGGAGAATCAGCCCCAGCATTTT.

This clonotype occurred once. A junction end diverges from the germline sequence, so it may reflect a read error. This chain links TRBV11-1 with TRBJ2-7, with D possibly called TRBD1 or TRBD2 (5 bases each). This CDR3 region has 13 residues. Germline lookup yields CDR1 SGHAT and CDR2 FQDESV (reference sequence). The CDR3 region is CASSSLRGDEHYF. The CDR3 DNA is TGTGCCAGTAGCTCGTTACGAGGGGACGAGCATTACTTC.

To note about this clonotype: A single base separates this from a much larger clone, so it may be a read error. The chain is built from TRBV4-1 and TRBJ2-7, with no clear D. The V and J ends lost 0 bases and 6 bases respectively, with 6 bases between them. The germline CDR1 and CDR2 sequences are MGHRA and YSYEKL. This CDR3 spans 12 amino acids. DNA for the CDR3: TGCGCCAGCAGCCAAGAGGATGGCGAGCAGTACTTC. Protein sequence: CASSQEDGEQYF.

This chain links TRBV14 with TRBJ1-4; perhaps TRBD1 as D (6 bases). Deletions cut 3 bases from V and 6 bases from J, with 17 bases between. Germline V gene data show CDR1 as SGHDN and CDR2 as FVKESK. The CDR3 is made up of 16 amino acids. In nucleotides, the CDR3 is TGTGCCAGCAGCCACCGTCTTCAGGGGTTTGATGAAAAACTGTTTTTT. Its translation: CASSHRLQGFDEKLFF.

Turning to this clonotype: This sequence may be a read error, since a much larger clone differs from it by one base. The J gene is TRBJ1-5, the V gene TRBV10-3, with D tentatively TRBD1 (6 bases). This CDR3 has 14 amino acids. The germline V gene has CDR1 ENHRY and CDR2 SYGVKD. The CDR3 loop reads CAISQGQSNQAQHF. CDR3 DNA sequence: TGTGCCATCAGCCAAGGACAGTCCAATCAGGCCCAGCATTTT.

This clonotype was seen at least ten times. The genes are TRBV5-4 and TRBJ2-3, with TRBD2 matching 8 bases. This CDR3 spans 16 amino acids. Per the germline V gene, CDR1 is SGHNT and CDR2 is YYREEE (reference sequence). The junction had 9 bases not matched to a gene; V was cut back by 6 bases and J by 0 bases. CDR3 sequence: CASTPGGQGSTDTQYF. The CDR3 nucleotides read TGTGCCAGCACCCCGGGGGGGCAGGGGAGCACAGATACGCAGTATTTT.

This clonotype was detected only once. A much larger clone differs by one base, so this may be a read error. The rearrangement uses TRBV6-7 and TRBJ1-4, with TRBD1 as a possible D gene (5 bases). TRBV6-7 is an ORF for which the function is uncertain. This CDR3 is 14 amino acids long. Trimming shortened V by 7 bases and J by 7 bases, and 16 bases separated the two germline ends. This CDR3 is CASITGLGVEKLFF. DNA for the CDR3: TGTGCCAGCATAACGGGACTGGGGGTTGAAAAACTGTTTTTT.

The DNA for the CDR3 is TGTGCCATCAGGGGGGGCGGGAGTTCCTACGAGCAGTACTTC. Encoded protein: CAIRGGGSSYEQYF. V and J are TRBV10-3 and TRBJ2-7, with TRBD2 as a possible D gene (7 bases). CDR1 ENHRY and CDR2 SYGVKD come from the germline V gene. Trimming pared 6 bases from V and 1 base from J, leaving 13 bases between. The CDR3 runs 14 residues.

This clonotype appeared a single time. A much larger clone lies a single base off, so this may be a read error. A read error is likely, as this CDR3 ends without the conserved phenylalanine or tryptophan. The rearrangement joins TRBV10-3 to TRBJ2-3; D may be TRBD2 (6 bases). With 0 bases removed from V and 3 bases from J, the gap between germline ends came to 10 bases. Germline values: CDR1 ENHRY, CDR2 SYGVKD. The CDR3 has 15 amino acids. CDR3 DNA sequence: TGTGCCATCAGTGAGTCGACTGGAGGGACAGATACGCAGTATATT. Translating it yields CAISESTGGTDTQYI.

The rearrangement joins TRBV5-5 to TRBJ2-6; possibly TRBD2 for D (7 bases). The germline CDR1 and CDR2 sequences are SGHKS and YYEKEE (reference sequence). The CDR3 has 15 amino acids. The germline V and J ends were trimmed by 4 bases and 4 bases, with 12 bases remaining between them. CDR3 region: CASSRGATGANVLTF. CDR3 nucleotides: TGTGCCAGCAGCCGGGGGGCGACCGGGGCCAACGTCCTGACTTTC.

As concerns this clonotype: One base away lies a much larger clone, so this may be a sequencing read error. This rearrangement joins TRBV6-2 or TRBV6-3 to TRBJ1-1, with D uncertain. This CDR3 has 14 amino acids. CDR1 and CDR2 from the germline V gene are MNHEY and SVGEGT. The CDR3 bases are TGTGCCAACAGTTACCACGGGTTAAAGACTGAAGCTTTCTTT. Encoded protein: CANSYHGLKTEAFF.